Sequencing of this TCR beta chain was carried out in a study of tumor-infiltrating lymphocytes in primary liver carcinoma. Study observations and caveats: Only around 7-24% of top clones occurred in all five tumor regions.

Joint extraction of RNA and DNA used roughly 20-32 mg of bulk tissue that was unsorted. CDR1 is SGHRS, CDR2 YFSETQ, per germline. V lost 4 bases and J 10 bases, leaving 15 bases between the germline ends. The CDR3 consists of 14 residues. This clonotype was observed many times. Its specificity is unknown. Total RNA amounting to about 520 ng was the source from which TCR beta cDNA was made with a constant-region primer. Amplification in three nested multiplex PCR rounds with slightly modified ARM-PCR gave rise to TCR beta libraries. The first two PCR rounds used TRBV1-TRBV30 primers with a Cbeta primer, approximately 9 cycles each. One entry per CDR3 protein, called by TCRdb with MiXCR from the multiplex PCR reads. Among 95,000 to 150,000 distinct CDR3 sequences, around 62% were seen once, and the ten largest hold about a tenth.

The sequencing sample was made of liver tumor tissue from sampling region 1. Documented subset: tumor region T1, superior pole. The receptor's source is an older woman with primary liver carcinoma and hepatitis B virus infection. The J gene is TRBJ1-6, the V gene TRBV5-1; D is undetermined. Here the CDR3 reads CASSSDMGLSPLHF. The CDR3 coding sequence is TGCGCCAGCAGCAGCGACATGGGATTGTCACCCCTCCACTTT.